Below, 19 T cell receptor beta chains from the same sample are listed, as sequenced in a study of cytomegalovirus exposure and HLA in healthy donors. PCR primers comprised 60 Vbeta and 13 Jbeta primers. The data were produced by immunoSEQ multiplex PCR, yet TCRdb's version contains in-frame clones alone and is incomplete. Here the sample spans roughly 200,000 clones, 65% to 85% being singletons. The sample taken for sequencing was PBMCs. The receptors originated from a boy aged 2 to 9 in good health and CMV-seronegative.

Comments on this clone: The sample carries other DNA sequences with the same CDR3. The chain recombines TRBV6-1 with TRBJ2-7; D may be TRBD1 (5 bases). Trimming shortened V by 8 bases and J by 3 bases, and 14 bases separated the two germline ends. This CDR3 spans 13 amino acids. CDR1 MNHNS and CDR2 SASEGT come from the germline V gene. The CDR3 DNA reads TGTGCCAGCGGTCAGGGCAAGGGCTACGAGCAGTACTTC. Its translation: CASGQGKGYEQYF.

The V gene is TRBV6-6, the J gene TRBJ1-1; TRBD1 matches at 7 bases. Trimming removed 8 bases from V and 1 base from J; junction bases left unmatched: 10. Germline V lookup: CDR1 MNHNY, CDR2 SVGAGI (reference sequence). There are 15 residues in the CDR3. CDR3 DNA: TGTGCCAGCGGGGAACGACAGGGAAGGAACACTGAAGCTTTCTTT. This translates into CASGERQGRNTEAFF.

This chain uses TRBV30 with TRBJ1-5; D is unresolved. CDR3 length: 14 amino acids. Germline-derived CDR1 and CDR2 are GTSNPN and SVGIG (reference sequence). Trimming left V 2 bases short and J 7 bases short, with 15 bases between. The CDR3: CAWSRAGAGQPQHF. DNA for the CDR3: TGTGCCTGGAGTCGCGCAGGAGCGGGGCAGCCCCAGCATTTT.

This chain joins TRBV11-2 and TRBJ1-1, with D unclear. This CDR3 contains 15 residues. In germline, CDR1 is SGHAT, CDR2 FQNNGV. Trimming stripped 8 bases from V and 0 bases from J, with 16 bases between. CDR3 amino acids: CASGPRRPLNTEAFF. The CDR3 bases are TGTGCCAGCGGCCCGAGGCGACCGCTGAACACTGAAGCTTTCTTT.

The rearrangement uses TRBV5-1 and TRBJ2-7; D uncertain. Trimming shortened V by 0 bases and J by 3 bases, and 7 bases separated the two germline ends. Germline lookup yields CDR1 SGHRS and CDR2 YFSETQ. CDR3 length: 13 residues. The CDR3 sequence: CASSLGASYEQYF. The CDR3 nucleotides read TGCGCCAGCAGCTTGGGTGCTAGCTACGAGCAGTACTTC.

This clone has only one observation. The chain recombines TRBV7-2 with TRBJ1-6; 8 bases are shared with TRBD1. J was trimmed by 11 bases and V by 1 base; bases with no gene match: 7. CDR3 length equals 15 residues. CDR1 is SGHTA and CDR2 is FQGNSA in the germline V gene. CDR3 DNA: TGTGCCAGCAGCTTAGGGTCAGGGGGCTTTACACCCCTCCACTTT. Amino acid sequence: CASSLGSGGFTPLHF.

The chain combines TRBV6-5 with TRBJ2-7; 7 positions match TRBD1. Germline CDR1 is MNHEY and CDR2 is SVGAGI. J lost 0 bases, V lost 5 bases, and 7 bases had no gene match. This CDR3 has 15 residues. CDR3 sequence reads: CASSRTGDPSYEQYF. In DNA, the CDR3 is TGTGCCAGCAGTAGGACAGGAGACCCCTCCTACGAGCAGTACTTC.

The chain recombines TRBV5-1 with TRBJ2-5, with 8 bases that match TRBD1. CDR3 size: 15 residues. Germline CDR1 reads SGHRS; CDR2 reads YFSETQ. Germline trimming cut 4 bases from V and 4 bases from J; bases unmatched to any gene: 9. CDR3 DNA: TGCGCCAGCAGCAAGACTCCGGACAGGGCAGAGACCCAGTACTTC. Residues: CASSKTPDRAETQYF.

The rearrangement links TRBV10-1 to TRBJ2-1; 10 positions match TRBD2. Trimming cost V 3 bases and J 5 bases; bases outside gene matches: 7. The CDR3 covers 16 residues. CDR1 and CDR2 (germline): WNHNN, SYGVQD (reference sequence). In DNA, the CDR3 is TGCGCCAGCAGTGAACAGCGGGGGGGTCCTAACAATGAGCAGTTCTTC. The encoded protein is CASSEQRGGPNNEQFF.

The chain employs TRBV11-3 and TRBJ2-7; D possibly corresponds to TRBD2 (5 bases). With 1 base removed from V and 6 bases from J, the gap between germline ends came to 13 bases. The germline CDR1 and CDR2 sequences are SGHNT and YENEEA. The CDR3 has 14 residues. CDR3 region: CASSLGGASTEQYF. The CDR3 DNA follows: TGTGCCAGCAGCTTAGGGGGAGCCTCGACCGAGCAGTACTTC.

The V call is TRBV7-3, the J call TRBJ1-1; no definite D call. Germline values: CDR1 SGHTA, CDR2 FQGTGA. The CDR3 runs 13 residues. V lost 1 base, J lost 5 bases, and 8 bases lay in between. As DNA, the CDR3 is TGTGCCAGCAGCTTAAGCAGAAATACTGAAGCTTTCTTT. It codes for CASSLSRNTEAFF.

The V and J genes are TRBV6-6 and TRBJ1-2; unclear D gene. The CDR3 runs to 15 residues. V was pared by 0 bases and J by 0 bases, with 8 bases between. Germline V gene sequence: CDR1 MNHNY, CDR2 SVGAGI (reference sequence). CDR3 DNA sequence: TGTGCCAGCAGTTACTCCTCCCCCTCTAACTATGGCTACACCTTC. Protein: CASSYSSPSNYGYTF.

The chain combines TRBV27 with TRBJ2-6; 7 nucleotides align to TRBD2. Germline V lookup: CDR1 MNHEY, CDR2 SMNVEV (reference sequence). V lost 3 bases, J lost 2 bases, and 1 base stayed unmatched. This CDR3 comprises 15 residues. For the CDR3, the DNA is TGTGCCAGCAGTTTTCGGGGGGCTGGGGCCAACGTCCTGACTTTC. Its translation is CASSFRGAGANVLTF. The whole variable domain, remainder taken from reference TRBV27 and TRBJ2-6, is EAQVTQNPRYLITVTGKKLTVTCSQNMNHEYMSWYRQDPGLGLRQIYYSMNVEVTDKGDVPEGYKVSRKEKRNFPLILESPSPNQTSLYFCASSFRGAGANVLTFGAGSRLTVL.

V usage is TRBV12-1 and J usage is TRBJ2-1; TRBD2 is the table's D call, not checked against the DNA. TRBV12-1 is classified as a pseudogene. This CDR3 has 15 amino acids. The CDR3 loop reads CASSPERKSGNEQFF. The CDR3 DNA reads as TGTGCCAGCAGCCCTGAGCGGAAGTCGGGCAATGAGCAGTTCTTC.

The chain joins TRBV25-1 to TRBJ2-5; 7 positions agree with TRBD1. Germline V gene lookup returns CDR1 MGHDK and CDR2 SYGVNS. CDR3 size: 14 residues. V was pared by 6 bases and J by 6 bases, with 10 bases of the junction left unmatched. The CDR3 protein is CASRGPGTVKTQYF. The DNA of the CDR3 is TGTGCCAGCAGGGGGCCCGGGACAGTAAAGACCCAGTACTTC.

V is TRBV5-4 and J is TRBJ2-5; D ambiguous. This CDR3 region has 13 residues. Germline-derived CDR1 and CDR2 are SGHNT and YYREEE (reference sequence). Between the trimmed V and J ends, which lost 4 bases and 2 bases, there was a span of 9 bases. DNA of the CDR3: TGTGCCAGCAGCCCAGTAAGTCAAGAGACCCAGTACTTC. Residues: CASSPVSQETQYF.

The CDR3 reads CSANPGGNGYTF. The CDR3 nucleotides are TGCAGCGCCAATCCCGGGGGTAATGGCTACACCTTC. The chain employs TRBV29-1 and TRBJ1-2, with D maybe TRBD1 (5 bases). CDR3 size: 12 residues. Trimming took 7 bases from V and 6 from J, leaving 15 bases between them. CDR1 and CDR2 from the germline V gene are SQVTM and ANQGSEA.

This rearrangement joins TRBV6-5 to TRBJ1-1; weak D call: TRBD1 (5 bases). This CDR3 has 13 amino acids. CDR1 MNHEY and CDR2 SVGAGI come from the germline V gene. Between the trimmed V and J ends, which lost 9 bases and 7 bases, there was a span of 18 bases. CDR3 loop: CASVGGNWREAFF. As DNA, the CDR3 is TGTGCCAGTGTCGGGGGGAACTGGCGTGAAGCTTTCTTT.

This chain connects TRBV27 to TRBJ2-1; D is perhaps TRBD1 (6 bases). V was shortened by 6 bases and J by 6 bases, with 18 bases between the two germline ends. The CDR3 is made up of 15 amino acids. In germline, CDR1 is MNHEY, CDR2 SMNVEV (reference sequence). CDR3 protein: CASSQPYRAGNEQFF. The CDR3 DNA reads as TGTGCCAGCAGCCAACCATACAGGGCGGGCAATGAGCAGTTCTTC.